This note documents a single T cell receptor beta chain sequence. Germline values: CDR1 LNHNV, CDR2 YYDKDF (reference sequence). CDR3 length equals 21 residues. Trimming removed 4 bases from V and 0 bases from J; junction bases left unmatched: 15. 60 Vbeta and 13 Jbeta primers were used in PCR. This table comes from immunoSEQ multiplex PCR, and its TCRdb copy is limited to in-frame clones, with some not included. Among about 150,000 clones listed, almost 85% were seen once. These data belong to a study of cytomegalovirus exposure and HLA in healthy donors. The receptor was derived from a boy younger than 10 in good health and CMV-seronegative. Sequencing was performed on PBMCs. The V and J genes are TRBV15 and TRBJ2-5, with TRBD2 matching 15 bases. The chain's CDR3 is CATSTSLWGTSGRTYQETQYF. The DNA for the CDR3 is TGTGCCACCAGCACCTCCCTTTGGGGGACTAGCGGGAGGACGTACCAAGAGACCCAGTACTTC.